This T cell receptor beta chain appears in the sequencing data of a study of T cell repertoires in cytomegalovirus infection. About the study: HLA-C-restricted CMV epitopes, recently identified, and well-studied HLA-B-restricted ones were used by the study. The public TCR beta signatures pointed to both CMV infection and matching HLA type. Study-level points and caveats: In two of eight donors, the top clonotype was HLA-C-restricted CMV-specific. Carriers of CMV plus the relevant HLA were identified by cumulative public TCR beta family frequency.

There are 17 residues in the CDR3. V shed 4 bases and J 1 base; nucleotides not matched to a gene: 10. As to this clonotype: Its antigen is not known.

One entry per CDR3 protein results from TCRdb running MiXCR on the reads. Of some 560,000 distinct CDR3 sequences listed, about 40% are singletons. The chain links TRBV12-3 or TRBV12-4 to TRBJ1-1; TRBD1 aligns across 9 bases. The material was cultured PBMCs, obtained from culture after CMV antigen stimulation. This TCR was recovered from a human donor in good health (CMV status not recorded). Some clones in this sample may be carry-over from other donors' samples. The CDR3 nucleotides read TGTGCCAGCAGTTCCCGGCCCGGGACAGGGTCGAACACTGAAGCTTTCTTT. It specifies CASSSRPGTGSNTEAFF.